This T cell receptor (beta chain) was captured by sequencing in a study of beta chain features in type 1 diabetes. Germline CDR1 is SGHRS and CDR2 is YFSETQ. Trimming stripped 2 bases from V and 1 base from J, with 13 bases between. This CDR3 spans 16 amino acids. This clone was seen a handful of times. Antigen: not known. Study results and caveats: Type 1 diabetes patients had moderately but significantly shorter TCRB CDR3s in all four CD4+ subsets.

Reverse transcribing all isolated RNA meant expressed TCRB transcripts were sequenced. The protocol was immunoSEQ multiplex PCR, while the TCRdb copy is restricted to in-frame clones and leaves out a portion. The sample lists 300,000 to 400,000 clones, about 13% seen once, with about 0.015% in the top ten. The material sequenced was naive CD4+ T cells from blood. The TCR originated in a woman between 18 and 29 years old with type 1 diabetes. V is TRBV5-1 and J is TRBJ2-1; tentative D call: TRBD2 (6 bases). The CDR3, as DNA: TGCGCCAGCAGCTTTTCCAGCGGGCGATCCTACAATGAGCAGTTCTTC. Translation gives CASSFSSGRSYNEQFF.